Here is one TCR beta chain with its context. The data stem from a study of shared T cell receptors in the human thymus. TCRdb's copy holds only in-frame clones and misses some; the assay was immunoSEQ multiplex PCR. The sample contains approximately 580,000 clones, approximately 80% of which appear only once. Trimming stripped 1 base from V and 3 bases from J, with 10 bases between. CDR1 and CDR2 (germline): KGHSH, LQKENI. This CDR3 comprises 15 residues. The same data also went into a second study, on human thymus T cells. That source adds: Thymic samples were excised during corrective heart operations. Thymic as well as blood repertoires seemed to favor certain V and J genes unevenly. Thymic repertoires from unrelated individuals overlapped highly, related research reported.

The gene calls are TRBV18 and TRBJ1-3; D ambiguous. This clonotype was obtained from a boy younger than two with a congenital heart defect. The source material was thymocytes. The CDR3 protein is CASSPRPRVGNTIYF. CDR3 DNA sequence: TGTGCCAGCTCACCACGTCCACGGGTTGGAAACACCATATATTTT.